These T cell receptor beta chains were read from a single sample in a study of T cell repertoires in cytomegalovirus infection. TCRdb reprocessed the reads with MiXCR, giving one entry per CDR3 protein. Among 510,000 or so distinct CDR3 sequences listed, approximately 26% were seen once. Sequenced input: PBMCs. These receptors all come from a human donor in good health (CMV status not recorded). Some clones in this sample may be carry-over from other donors' samples. The CDR3 runs from the conserved cysteine through the conserved F or W. A D gene is named only where the DNA matches it firmly. Not all rows give a size; the values are once, few, many and, for expanded clones, a class.

CDR3 DNA: TGTGCCAGCACCTTACGTGTCCCGGGACAGATTTACCTCCCGACTAGCAATCAGCCCCAGCATTTT
CDR3 protein: CASTLRVPGQIYLPTSNQPQHF
V gene: TRBV12-3/TRBV12-4
D gene: TRBD1
clone size: -
CDR3 length: 22
J gene: TRBJ1-5

CDR3 DNA: TGTGCCAGCAGCCAAGAACCGGGAGGATTAGGAGAGACCCAGTACTTC
CDR3 protein: CASSQEPGGLGETQYF
V gene: TRBV4-2
D gene: TRBD2
clone size: few
CDR3 length: 16
J gene: TRBJ2-5

CDR3 DNA: TGTGCCAGTACCCCATCCTGGGCAGGAGGCGGAAGGGATCAGCCCCAGCATTTT
CDR3 protein: CASTPSWAGGGRDQPQHF
V gene: TRBV19
D gene: -
clone size: -
CDR3 length: 18
J gene: TRBJ1-5

CDR3 DNA: TGTGCCAGCAGCCTAATGGGGCGCGACACAGATACGCAGTATTTT
CDR3 protein: CASSLMGRDTDTQYF
V gene: TRBV11-2
D gene: -
clone size: few
CDR3 length: 15
J gene: TRBJ2-3

CDR3 DNA: TGTGCCAGCAGTGAGGAAGTTGGTAGCAATCAGCCCCAGCATTTT
CDR3 protein: CASSEEVGSNQPQHF
V gene: TRBV2
D gene: -
clone size: -
CDR3 length: 15
J gene: TRBJ1-5

CDR3 DNA: TGTGCCAGCAGCCTGGGGTTTGACTATGGCTACACCTTC
CDR3 protein: CASSLGFDYGYTF
V gene: TRBV11-3
D gene: -
clone size: -
CDR3 length: 13
J gene: TRBJ1-2

CDR3 DNA: TGTGCCAGCAGCTTAGAAACTTTGGGGCAGGGGTCCTACGAGCAGTACTTC
CDR3 protein: CASSLETLGQGSYEQYF
V gene: TRBV11-2
D gene: -
clone size: few
CDR3 length: 17
J gene: TRBJ2-7

CDR3 DNA: TGTGCCAGCAGTTTAATAGGGATGAACACTGAAGCTTTCTTT
CDR3 protein: CASSLIGMNTEAFF
V gene: TRBV12-3/TRBV12-4
D gene: -
clone size: many
CDR3 length: 14
J gene: TRBJ1-1

CDR3 DNA: TGTGCCAGCAGTTTAGAGGATAGCTCTGGAAACACCATATATTTT
CDR3 protein: CASSLEDSSGNTIYF
V gene: TRBV12-3/TRBV12-4
D gene: -
clone size: -
CDR3 length: 15
J gene: TRBJ1-3

CDR3 DNA: TGTGCCAGTAGTATAGTACTAGCGGGAGAGGTACGGCAGTTCTTC
CDR3 protein: CASSIVLAGEVRQFF
V gene: TRBV19
D gene: TRBD2
clone size: few
CDR3 length: 15
J gene: TRBJ2-1

CDR3 DNA: TGTGCCAGCAGCTCAGGGGTTGTCGGACTAGGGGAGACCCAGTACTTC
CDR3 protein: CASSSGVVGLGETQYF
V gene: TRBV7-2
D gene: -
clone size: many
CDR3 length: 16
J gene: TRBJ2-5

CDR3 DNA: TGCGCCAGCAGTCCACTAGCGGTTGTTGGCGAGGGTACGCAGTATTTT
CDR3 protein: CASSPLAVVGEGTQYF
V gene: TRBV10-2
D gene: TRBD2
clone size: few
CDR3 length: 16
J gene: TRBJ2-3

CDR3 DNA: TGTGCCAGCAGCTTAGCCTTGTGGGCGGGACCAGATACGCAGTATTTT
CDR3 protein: CASSLALWAGPDTQYF
V gene: TRBV7-2
D gene: -
clone size: many
CDR3 length: 16
J gene: TRBJ2-3

CDR3 DNA: TGTGCCAGCAGCCCGCAGGGACAGGGCAATCAGCCCCAGCATTTT
CDR3 protein: CASSPQGQGNQPQHF
V gene: TRBV7-8
D gene: TRBD1
clone size: -
CDR3 length: 15
J gene: TRBJ1-5

CDR3 DNA: TGTGCCAGCAGGGTTTCTGACAATGAGCAGTTCTTC
CDR3 protein: CASRVSDNEQFF
V gene: TRBV6-6
D gene: -
clone size: few
CDR3 length: 12
J gene: TRBJ2-1

CDR3 DNA: TGTGCCAGCAGCCCGGGACAGGGGATCTCCACCGGGGAGCTGTTTTTT
CDR3 protein: CASSPGQGISTGELFF
V gene: TRBV7-2
D gene: TRBD1
clone size: -
CDR3 length: 16
J gene: TRBJ2-2

CDR3 DNA: TGTGCCAGCAGCCCTCCCTTGCCGACGGCAGGAGTCACTAACTATGGCTACACCTTC
CDR3 protein: CASSPPLPTAGVTNYGYTF
V gene: TRBV7-2
D gene: -
clone size: many
CDR3 length: 19
J gene: TRBJ1-2

CDR3 DNA: TGTGCCATCAGAATGACAGACACTGAAGCTTTCTTT
CDR3 protein: CAIRMTDTEAFF
V gene: TRBV10-3
D gene: -
clone size: few
CDR3 length: 12
J gene: TRBJ1-1

CDR3 DNA: TGTGCCAGCACCTTTTCATTTCCGGGACTAGCGGAGGAGAACACCGGGGAGCTGTTTTTT
CDR3 protein: CASTFSFPGLAEENTGELFF
V gene: TRBV5-5
D gene: TRBD2
clone size: -
CDR3 length: 20
J gene: TRBJ2-2

CDR3 DNA: TGTGCCAGTAGTCCTAGGACAGGTCGCACAGATACGCAGTATTTT
CDR3 protein: CASSPRTGRTDTQYF
V gene: TRBV19
D gene: TRBD1
clone size: -
CDR3 length: 15
J gene: TRBJ2-3